This TCR beta chain is from a study of blood T cell repertoires in COVID-19. This CDR3 contains 12 residues. The ends were cut back, 1 base at V and 4 bases at J, with 5 bases in the middle. CDR1 and CDR2 from the germline V gene are SEHNR and FQNEAQ (reference sequence). In terms of age and location, participants ranged from roughly 18 to 100 years and lived in about two dozen US areas. Participants' own reports of clinical history determined their cohort assignment. Sequenced by immunoSEQ multiplex PCR; TCRdb stores in-frame clones only, minus some. The sample carries approximately 490,000 clones, roughly 87% recorded once. Only one count was recorded for this clone.

The J gene is TRBJ2-7, the V gene TRBV7-9; D is uncertain. The material sequenced was PBMCs or T cells enriched from blood (not recorded which). This sequence was found in a woman younger than 35 who had recovered from COVID-19. In DNA form, the CDR3 reads TGTGCCAGCAGCTTAGAACAGTACGAGCAGTACTTC. Its translation is CASSLEQYEQYF.